Below are 12 T cell receptor beta chains sequenced from a single sample in a study of T-cell reconstitution after alpha-beta-depleted transplantation in children. The library targeted TCRbeta and was prepared with unique molecular identifiers. TCRdb re-called the PCR reads with MiXCR, one entry per CDR3 protein. This table has about 980,000 distinct CDR3 sequences, around 30% appearing once. The starting material was PBMCs, mostly from graft donor cells, obtained 360 days after TCRalphabeta/CD19-depleted stem cell transplant. The receptor set was obtained from a boy less than two years old who had a stem cell transplant for SCID, so the T cells may come from the graft donor.

The chain carries TRBV29-1 and TRBJ1-1, with a possible D match to TRBD1 (6 bases). Looked up from germline, CDR1 is SQVTM and CDR2 is ANQGSEA. The V end was cut by 3 bases, the J end by 2 bases, with 19 bases between. The CDR3 consists of 16 residues. CDR3 sequence (DNA): TGCAGCGTTGATCAATGGGGGCGCCGGTTCAACACTGAAGCTTTCTTT. Translated: CSVDQWGRRFNTEAFF.

The rearrangement joins TRBV5-6 to TRBJ2-7; 11 nucleotides line up with TRBD1. In germline, CDR1 is SGHDT, CDR2 YYEEEE. The CDR3 length is 15 residues. Trimming cost V 10 bases and J 2 bases; bases outside gene matches: 11. DNA for the CDR3: TGTGCCTCTCATTACCCGGGACAGGGGGCCTACGAGCAGTACTTC. It encodes CASHYPGQGAYEQYF.

CDR3 sequence: CASSQGLAWTTNSYNEQFF. The DNA of the CDR3 is TGCGCCAGCAGCCAGGGACTAGCGTGGACGACAAACTCCTACAATGAGCAGTTCTTC. The chain links TRBV5-1 to TRBJ2-1; 10 bases map to TRBD2. The CDR3 extends over 19 amino acids. V shed 4 bases, J shed 0 bases, and the junction held 13 bases outside the gene matches. Germline-derived CDR1 and CDR2 are SGHRS and YFSETQ.

The V gene is TRBV7-3, the J gene TRBJ2-1; 7 bases agree with TRBD2. Trimming removed 7 bases from V and 4 bases from J; junction bases left unmatched: 7. Germline CDR1 and CDR2: SGHTA and FQGTGA. This CDR3 contains 14 residues. CDR3 coding DNA: TGTGCCAGCAAACCGACTAGCTCTTACAATGAGCAGTTCTTC. Protein: CASKPTSSYNEQFF.

The genes are TRBV27 and TRBJ2-7; possibly TRBD1 for D (5 bases). CDR3 length equals 13 residues. V lost 5 bases, J lost 3 bases, and 11 bases lay in between. Germline values: CDR1 MNHEY, CDR2 SMNVEV (reference sequence). The CDR3 loop is CASSMDIYYEQYF. The CDR3, as DNA: TGTGCCAGCAGTATGGACATATACTACGAGCAGTACTTC.

This clonotype was detected only a few times. V gene TRBV6-5 combines with J gene TRBJ2-3, with unresolved D. Germline V gene lookup returns CDR1 MNHEY and CDR2 SVGAGI. There are 14 residues in the CDR3. Trimming stripped 2 bases from V and 2 bases from J, with 8 bases between. Here the CDR3 DNA reads TGTGCCAGCAGTTACGGCCAGGACACAGATACGCAGTATTTT. It codes for CASSYGQDTDTQYF.

This clonotype was seen a few times. The chain combines TRBV5-1 with TRBJ2-3; D possibly matches TRBD1 or TRBD2 (5 bases each). Germline values: CDR1 SGHRS, CDR2 YFSETQ. V lost 4 bases and J 0 bases, leaving 15 bases between the germline ends. This CDR3 spans 16 amino acids. CDR3 nucleotide sequence: TGCGCCAGCAGCGTCCGGGGACCGACTAGCACAGATACGCAGTATTTT. It codes for CASSVRGPTSTDTQYF.

This clonotype has just a few counts. The rearrangement uses TRBV29-1 and TRBJ2-1; TRBD1 is a possible D gene (5 bases). Trimming pared 3 bases from V and 8 bases from J, leaving 14 bases between. The germline V gene encodes CDR1 SQVTM and CDR2 ANQGSEA. The CDR3 runs 13 residues. The CDR3 reads CSVEGRRAYEQFF. CDR3 sequence (DNA): TGCAGCGTTGAGGGGCGTAGGGCCTATGAGCAGTTCTTC.

V gene TRBV19 combines with J gene TRBJ1-2; a possible D gene is TRBD1 (6 bases). CDR1 is LNHDA, CDR2 SQIVND, per germline (reference sequence). The CDR3 loop spans 14 amino acids. The V gene lost 3 bases and the J gene lost 4 bases, with 12 bases spanning the gap. Here the CDR3 DNA reads TGTGCCAGTAGTATGCAGGGGCTCGGCTATGGCTACACCTTC. Its protein product is CASSMQGLGYGYTF.

This clonotype was counted a few times. The chain uses TRBV7-9 and TRBJ2-1; 7 bases are a match to TRBD1. Germline CDR1 SEHNR, CDR2 FQNEAQ (reference sequence). The CDR3 has 15 residues. Trimming at V came to 0 bases and at J to 6 bases, leaving 5 bases not matched to a gene. CDR3 DNA: TGTGCCAGCAGCTTAGCGTATAACAGGGGCAATGAGCAGTTCTTC. Residues: CASSLAYNRGNEQFF. Full variable domain (rest looked up from reference TRBV7-9 and TRBJ2-1): DTGVSQNPRHKITKRGQNVTFRCDPISEHNRLYWYRQTLGQGPEFLTYFQNEAQLEKSRLLSDRFSAERPKGSFSTLEIQRTEQGDSAMYLCASSLAYNRGNEQFFGPGTRLTVL.

The genes are TRBV5-5 and TRBJ2-1, with TRBD2 matching over 7 bases. The CDR3 is made up of 14 amino acids. The junction had 5 bases not matched to a gene; V was cut back by 0 bases and J by 8 bases. Germline-derived CDR1 and CDR2 are SGHKS and YYEKEE (reference sequence). CDR3 bases: TGTGCCAGCAGCTTGGAAGCGGGGATCGATGAGCAGTTCTTC. Protein: CASSLEAGIDEQFF.

The genes are TRBV24-1 and TRBJ2-1, with D perhaps TRBD1 or TRBD2 (5 bases each). CDR1 and CDR2 (germline): KGHDR, SFDVKD. Trimming pared 5 bases from V and 3 bases from J, leaving 16 bases between. There are 16 residues in the CDR3. This CDR3 is CATSAWGTEDYNEQFF. Written as DNA, the CDR3 is TGTGCCACCAGTGCCTGGGGGACGGAAGACTACAATGAGCAGTTCTTC.